This T cell receptor beta chain was found in a study of metastatic and nonmetastatic thyroid tumors. Study details: Patients with malignant and benign thyroid disease provided blood and tumor or nodule tissue, whose repertoires were compared.

Per the original methods: Built for papillary thyroid cancer, a distant-metastasis classifier drew on CDR3 differences across clinicopathological groups. With MiXCR, TCRdb called clones anew from the PCR reads. TCRdb, not the authors, supplied the V and J calls. The sample records approximately 38,000 clones, around 33% being singletons. Not a single patient had been given any form of treatment at any point before undergoing thyroid surgery. The receptor was isolated from a female donor with papillary thyroid cancer or a benign thyroid nodule (not recorded which). Some clones in this sample may be carry-over from other donors' samples. Sequencing was performed on tumor tissue.

CDR3 sequence: CASSEQRGYEQYF. For the CDR3, the DNA is TGTGCCAGCAGTGAACAGCGGGGCTACGAGCAGTACTTC. This chain joins TRBV6-1 and TRBJ2-7, with TRBD2 matching 7 bases. The CDR3 spans 13 residues. V shed 2 bases and J 3 bases; nucleotides not matched to a gene: 1. Per the germline V gene, CDR1 is MNHNS and CDR2 is SASEGT.